One sample yielded the 31 T cell receptor beta chains listed below, sequenced in a study of T cell responses to AZD1222 COVID-19 vaccine. Sequencing used immunoSEQ multiplex PCR; TCRdb keeps in-frame clones, though not all of them. The sample lists approximately 180,000 clones, about nine tenths seen once, with roughly 4% in the top ten. The sequenced sample was peripheral blood, obtained 28 days after the second dose of the MenACWY control vaccine. The receptors were sampled from an adult who received the MenACWY meningococcal vaccine as a control.

The chain is built from TRBV5-1 and TRBJ1-1; D is perhaps TRBD1 (5 bases). The germline V gene encodes CDR1 SGHRS and CDR2 YFSETQ. The V and J ends lost 3 bases and 1 base respectively, with 7 bases between them. This CDR3 has 13 amino acids. The DNA for the CDR3 is TGCGCCAGCAGCTCACAGGAGAACACTGAAGCTTTCTTT. Translation gives CASSSQENTEAFF.

CDR3 sequence: CASSPPRRDTIYF. The CDR3 nucleotides read TGTGCCAGTAGTCCACCCCGTCGCGACACCATATATTTT. The V gene is TRBV19, the J gene TRBJ1-3; the D is unclear. The ends were cut back, 5 bases at V and 8 bases at J, with 13 bases in the middle. CDR1 LNHDA and CDR2 SQIVND come from the germline V gene (reference sequence). The CDR3 consists of 13 residues.

This chain links TRBV29-1 with TRBJ2-1; weak D call: TRBD2 (5 bases). The CDR3 runs to 11 residues. V gave up 4 bases and J gave up 8 bases, with 9 bases separating them. Germline V gene data show CDR1 as SQVTM and CDR2 as ANQGSEA. The CDR3 loop is CSVGYGDEQFF. Here the CDR3 DNA reads TGCAGCGTTGGTTACGGGGATGAGCAGTTCTTC.

The CDR3 DNA is TGTGCCATCAGTGAGTCCCTAGCGGGTCACACCGGGGAGCTGTTTTTT. Amino acid sequence: CAISESLAGHTGELFF. This rearrangement joins TRBV10-3 to TRBJ2-2; 8 bases fit TRBD2. Germline V gene sequence: CDR1 ENHRY, CDR2 SYGVKD. CDR3 length: 16 amino acids. J lost 3 bases, V lost 0 bases, and 3 bases had no gene match.

The rearrangement links TRBV19 to TRBJ2-6; D call uncertain. This CDR3 region has 15 residues. Trimming shortened V by 6 bases and J by 0 bases, and 9 bases separated the two germline ends. Germline lookup yields CDR1 LNHDA and CDR2 SQIVND (reference sequence). Written as DNA, the CDR3 is TGTGCCAGTAGCCTACAGATCTCTGGGGCCAACGTCCTGACTTTC. Protein sequence: CASSLQISGANVLTF.

This rearrangement joins TRBV28 to TRBJ2-7, with 7 positions matching TRBD1. From germline, CDR1 is MDHEN and CDR2 SYDVKM. The junction had 8 bases not matched to a gene; V was cut back by 7 bases and J by 2 bases. The CDR3 extends over 14 amino acids. The CDR3, as DNA: TGTGCCAGCACTAGTACAGGGGCGGCCTACGAGCAGTACTTC. Amino acid sequence: CASTSTGAAYEQYF.

J is TRBJ2-1 and V is TRBV14; 9 nucleotides agree with TRBD2. The length of the CDR3 is 16 residues. Trimming at V came to 0 bases and at J to 11 bases, leaving 11 bases not matched to a gene. The germline V gene encodes CDR1 SGHDN and CDR2 FVKESK. CDR3 sequence (DNA): TGTGCCAGCAGCCAAGATCTCCTAGCGGGGACCCTAAAGCAGTTCTTC. Its protein product is CASSQDLLAGTLKQFF. Full variable domain (missing parts from reference TRBV14 and TRBJ2-1): EAGVTQFPSHSVIEKGQTVTLRCDPISGHDNLYWYRRVMGKEIKFLLHFVKESKQDESGMPNNRFLAERTGGTYSTLKVQPAELEDSGVYFCASSQDLLAGTLKQFFGPGTRLTVL.

The genes are TRBV6-6 and TRBJ1-4; perhaps TRBD1 as D (6 bases). The CDR3 has 14 amino acids. With 7 bases removed from V and 8 bases from J, the gap between germline ends came to 17 bases. Germline values: CDR1 MNHNY, CDR2 SVGAGI (reference sequence). CDR3 in DNA: TGTGCCAGCACAGAGGGACAAGGATACGAAAAACTGTTTTTT. Protein sequence: CASTEGQGYEKLFF.

The chain carries TRBV28 and TRBJ2-7; no definite D call. Germline CDR1 is MDHEN and CDR2 is SYDVKM. The CDR3 covers 13 residues. Trimming shortened V by 4 bases and J by 7 bases, and 14 bases separated the two germline ends. The CDR3 DNA is TGTGCCAGCAGTTACTACTATACGCGGGAGCAGTACTTC. Its protein is CASSYYYTREQYF.

The chain links TRBV7-2 to TRBJ2-1, with D perhaps being TRBD1 or TRBD2 (5 bases each). There are 15 residues in the CDR3. Germline V CDR1 and CDR2: SGHTA, FQGNSA. V lost 4 bases and J lost 3, with 13 bases in between. The CDR3 DNA reads as TGTGCCAGCAGCTCTTGGGGGAGCGTCTACAATGAGCAGTTCTTC. Translated, it gives CASSSWGSVYNEQFF.

The DNA of the CDR3 is TGTGCCAGCAGCTTAGCCTTGAACACTGAAGCTTTCTTT. Its translation is CASSLALNTEAFF. The chain recombines TRBV11-2 with TRBJ1-1; D is unclear. The V end was cut by 1 base, the J end by 0 bases, with 3 bases between. The germline gives CDR1 SGHAT, CDR2 FQNNGV. The CDR3 totals 13 residues.

The rearrangement joins TRBV28 to TRBJ2-2; 7 nucleotides align to TRBD2. In germline, CDR1 is MDHEN, CDR2 SYDVKM. V was pared by 4 bases and J by 4 bases, with 6 bases of the junction left unmatched. This CDR3 comprises 15 residues. CDR3 bases: TGTGCCAGCAGTTATGCGGGAGTGGGCACCGGGGAGCTGTTTTTT. Translated, it gives CASSYAGVGTGELFF.

The chain recombines TRBV21-1 with TRBJ1-6; the D segment call TRBD1 is taken from the table without a DNA check. TRBV21-1 counts as a pseudogene. The CDR3 has 20 residues. CDR3 amino acids: CASSKPYRDTSSSYNSPLHF. The CDR3 DNA reads TGTGCCAGCAGCAAGCCTTATCGGGACACTTCGAGCTCCTATAATTCACCCCTCCACTTT.

This clone was found once. The chain links TRBV10-1 to TRBJ1-3, with 9 nucleotides matching TRBD1. Losses at the gene ends were 7 bases for V and 4 bases for J; bases not matched to a gene: 8. CDR3 size: 15 residues. Germline CDR1 WNHNN, CDR2 SYGVQD (reference sequence). The CDR3 here is CASTSGQGFGNTIYF. CDR3 coding DNA: TGCGCCAGCACCTCGGGACAGGGATTCGGAAACACCATATATTTT.

This clone was picked up a small number of times. The chain joins TRBV28 to TRBJ1-5; D is unresolved. Germline V gives CDR1 MDHEN, CDR2 SYDVKM. V was cut by 6 bases and J by 0 bases, with 3 bases left in between. The CDR3 spans 12 residues. The CDR3 region is CASSPSNQPQHF. CDR3 DNA sequence: TGTGCCAGCAGCCCTAGCAATCAGCCCCAGCATTTT.

The chain uses TRBV11-2 and TRBJ2-2; 8 bases map to TRBD2. With 5 bases clipped from V and 3 bases from J, the junction kept 8 bases outside the gene matches. This CDR3 has 16 residues. Germline V lookup: CDR1 SGHAT, CDR2 FQNNGV. The CDR3 reads CASSRWAGGDTGELFF. The CDR3 nucleotides read TGTGCCAGCAGCCGGTGGGCGGGAGGCGACACCGGGGAGCTGTTTTTT.

The V and J genes are TRBV5-4 and TRBJ2-1, with 7 bases fitting TRBD1. The germline V gene encodes CDR1 SGHNT and CDR2 YYREEE (reference sequence). V lost 4 bases and J lost 6; bases outside the gene matches: 13. The CDR3 is made up of 16 amino acids. CDR3 protein: CASSIGQATVTNEQFF. Written as DNA, the CDR3 is TGTGCCAGCAGCATAGGACAGGCTACAGTTACCAATGAGCAGTTCTTC.

This clone was seen a handful of times. The CDR3 region has the DNA TGTGCCAGCAGTCCAGGGGGGGGGTACGTCCTGAGTACCTACGAGCAGTACTTC. This translates into CASSPGGGYVLSTYEQYF. J is TRBJ2-7 and V is TRBV28; D could derive from TRBD1 or TRBD2 (7 bases each). The CDR3 contains 18 residues. Germline CDR1 is MDHEN and CDR2 is SYDVKM. V dropped 5 bases and J dropped 2 bases, with 25 bases sitting between them.

J is TRBJ1-1 and V is TRBV4-3; D call uncertain. Looked up from germline, CDR1 is LGHNA and CDR2 is YSLEER. CDR3 length: 11 amino acids. V lost 4 bases, J lost 10 bases, and 10 bases lay in between. This chain's CDR3 is CASSPGRGAFF. The CDR3 DNA sequence: TGCGCCAGCAGCCCAGGACGCGGAGCTTTCTTT.

The chain recombines TRBV6-5 with TRBJ2-7; TRBD2 aligns across 8 bases. Germline loops: CDR1 MNHEY, CDR2 SVGAGI. Germline trimming cut 6 bases from V and 2 bases from J; bases unmatched to any gene: 6. The CDR3 is 14 amino acids. CDR3 region: CASRAAGGPYEQYF. The CDR3 nucleotides are TGTGCCAGCAGGGCGGCGGGAGGCCCCTACGAGCAGTACTTC.

The chain uses TRBV29-1 and TRBJ2-3, with D possibly TRBD2 on 5 matching bases. Germline V gives CDR1 SQVTM, CDR2 ANQGSEA. Deletions cut 3 bases from V and 0 bases from J, with 7 bases between. This CDR3 has 13 residues. The DNA of the CDR3 is TGCAGCGTTGACCGGGGAAGCACAGATACGCAGTATTTT. Translating gives CSVDRGSTDTQYF.

The rearrangement joins TRBV29-1 to TRBJ1-2; D might be TRBD1 (5 bases). The CDR3 sequence is 10 residues long. V lost 4 bases and J 8 bases, leaving 8 bases between the germline ends. Germline CDR1 and CDR2: SQVTM and ANQGSEA. CDR3 in amino acids: CSVGGEGYTF. The CDR3 nucleotides are TGCAGCGTTGGGGGGGAGGGCTACACCTTC. The full variable domain, completed using reference TRBV29-1 and TRBJ1-2, is SAVISQKPSRDICQRGTSLTIQCQVDSQVTMMFWYRQQPGQSLTLIATANQGSEATYESGFVIDKFPISRPNLTFSTLTVSNMSPEDSSIYLCSVGGEGYTFGSGTRLTVV.

This chain joins TRBV5-4 and TRBJ2-5, with unresolved D. V lost 0 bases and J lost 1, with 7 bases in between. Germline loops: CDR1 SGHNT, CDR2 YYREEE (reference sequence). This CDR3 region has 14 residues. The CDR3 sequence is CASSLAERQETQYF. The CDR3 nucleotides are TGTGCCAGCAGCTTGGCAGAGCGCCAAGAGACCCAGTACTTC.

This chain uses TRBV6-5 with TRBJ1-2, with TRBD1 matching over 7 bases. Germline loops: CDR1 MNHEY, CDR2 SVGAGI. CDR3 length: 15 amino acids. V shed 0 bases, J shed 2 bases, and the junction held 3 bases outside the gene matches. CDR3 residues: CASSYSWGQNYGYTF. DNA of the CDR3: TGTGCCAGCAGTTACTCATGGGGACAGAACTATGGCTACACCTTC.

The chain combines TRBV25-1 with TRBJ2-3, with TRBD2 matching over 9 bases. V dropped 4 bases and J dropped 0; count of bases not matched to a gene: 8. The CDR3 loop spans 17 amino acids. Germline loops: CDR1 MGHDK, CDR2 SYGVNS. CDR3 residues: CASSVSGRPTSTDTQYF. CDR3 nucleotide sequence: TGTGCCAGCAGTGTGAGCGGGAGGCCCACTAGCACAGATACGCAGTATTTT.

The chain carries TRBV3-1 (or the pseudogene TRBV3-2) and TRBJ1-5, with 11 bases fitting TRBD1. The CDR3 runs 24 residues. Germline CDR1 is LGHDT and CDR2 is YNNKEL (reference sequence). The ends lost 4 bases at V and 1 base at J; junction bases unmatched: 27. This chain's CDR3 is CASSPKGGTGGPTFHSPSNQPQHF. The CDR3 region has the DNA TGTGCCAGCAGCCCAAAAGGGGGGACAGGGGGTCCTACCTTTCATTCGCCAAGCAATCAGCCCCAGCATTTT.

This chain links TRBV6-1 with TRBJ2-7, with D maybe TRBD2 (5 bases). Trimming removed 0 bases from V and 3 bases from J, with 9 bases in between. CDR1 MNHNS and CDR2 SASEGT come from the germline V gene. CDR3 length equals 14 residues. In DNA form, the CDR3 reads TGTGCCAGCAGTGAAGCGGGAGTAGGCTACGAGCAGTACTTC. Translation: CASSEAGVGYEQYF.

CDR3 coding DNA: TGTGCCAGCAGCTTAGCGCTTGGACAGGGGGATTTGGGGTCACCCCTCCACTTT. This translates into CASSLALGQGDLGSPLHF. This chain links TRBV7-2 with TRBJ1-6; 10 nucleotides align to TRBD1. This CDR3 has 18 amino acids. V lost 0 bases to trimming and J lost 10 bases; unmatched junction nucleotides: 12. Per the germline V gene, CDR1 is SGHTA and CDR2 is FQGNSA.

The V and J genes are TRBV10-3 and TRBJ1-6, with 7 nucleotides matching TRBD1. J was trimmed by 10 bases and V by 6 bases; bases with no gene match: 12. There are 15 residues in the CDR3. Germline CDR1 and CDR2: ENHRY and SYGVKD. Here the CDR3 DNA reads TGTGCCATCAGCGAGCTAACGACAGGGAGCTCACCCCTCCACTTT. Translation gives CAISELTTGSSPLHF.

This clone has only one observation. The CDR3 reads CASSGGPPHNEQFF. For the CDR3, the DNA is TGTGCCAGCAGCGGGGGACCTCCTCACAATGAGCAGTTCTTC. The V gene is TRBV9, the J gene TRBJ2-1; TRBD1 or TRBD2 may be the D gene (5 bases each). Per germline, CDR1 SGDLS and CDR2 YYNGEE. The V and J ends lost 3 bases and 5 bases respectively, with 12 bases between them. There are 14 residues in the CDR3.

The chain has TRBV28 and TRBJ2-7, with TRBD1 identical over 7 bases. Unmatched junction bases numbered 7, after V lost 10 bases and J lost 1 base. CDR1 and CDR2 from the germline V gene are MDHEN and SYDVKM. This CDR3 is built from 13 residues. CDR3: CATYRGGSYEQYF. Here the CDR3 DNA reads TGTGCCACTTACAGGGGTGGATCCTACGAGCAGTACTTC.